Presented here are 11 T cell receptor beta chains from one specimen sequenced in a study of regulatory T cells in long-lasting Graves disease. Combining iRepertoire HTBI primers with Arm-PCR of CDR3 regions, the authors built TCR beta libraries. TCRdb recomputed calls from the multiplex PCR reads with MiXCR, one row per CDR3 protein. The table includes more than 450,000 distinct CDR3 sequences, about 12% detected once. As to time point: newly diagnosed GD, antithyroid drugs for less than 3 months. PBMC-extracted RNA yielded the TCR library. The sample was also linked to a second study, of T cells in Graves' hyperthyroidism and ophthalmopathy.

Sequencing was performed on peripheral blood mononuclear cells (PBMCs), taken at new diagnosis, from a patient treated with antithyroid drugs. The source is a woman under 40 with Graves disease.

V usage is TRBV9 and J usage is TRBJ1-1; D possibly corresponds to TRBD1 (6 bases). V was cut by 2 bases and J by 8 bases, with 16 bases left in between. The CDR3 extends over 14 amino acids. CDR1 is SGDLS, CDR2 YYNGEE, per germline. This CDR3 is CASSVYQAGAEAFF. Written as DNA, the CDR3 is TGTGCCAGCAGCGTTTACCAAGCGGGGGCGGAAGCTTTCTTT.

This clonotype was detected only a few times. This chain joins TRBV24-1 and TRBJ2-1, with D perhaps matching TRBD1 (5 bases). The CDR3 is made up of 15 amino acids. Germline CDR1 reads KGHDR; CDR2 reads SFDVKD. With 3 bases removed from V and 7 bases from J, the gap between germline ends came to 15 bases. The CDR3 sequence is CATSDPASGNNEQFF. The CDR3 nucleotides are TGTGCCACCAGTGATCCTGCCTCAGGGAATAATGAGCAGTTCTTC.

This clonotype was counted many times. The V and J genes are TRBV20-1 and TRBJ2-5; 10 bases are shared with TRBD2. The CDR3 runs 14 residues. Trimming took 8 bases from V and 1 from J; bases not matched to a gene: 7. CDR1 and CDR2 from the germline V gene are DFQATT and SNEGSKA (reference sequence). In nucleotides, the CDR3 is TGCAGTTCGACTGGACTAGCGGCCCAAGAGACCCAGTACTTC. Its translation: CSSTGLAAQETQYF.

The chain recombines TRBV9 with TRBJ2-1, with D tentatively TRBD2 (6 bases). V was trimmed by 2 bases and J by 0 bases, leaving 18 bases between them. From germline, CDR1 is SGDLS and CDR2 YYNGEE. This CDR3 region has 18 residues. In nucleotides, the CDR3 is TGTGCCAGCAGCGTCGGCGGGATTTTCCCTCCCTCCTACAATGAGCAGTTCTTC. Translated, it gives CASSVGGIFPPSYNEQFF.

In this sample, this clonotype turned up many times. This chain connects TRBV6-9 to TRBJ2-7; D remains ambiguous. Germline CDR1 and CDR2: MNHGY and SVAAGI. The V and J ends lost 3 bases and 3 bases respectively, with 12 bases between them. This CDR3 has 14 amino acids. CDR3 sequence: CASSYGGGDYEQYF. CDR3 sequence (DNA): TGTGCCAGCAGTTACGGCGGCGGCGACTACGAGCAGTACTTC.

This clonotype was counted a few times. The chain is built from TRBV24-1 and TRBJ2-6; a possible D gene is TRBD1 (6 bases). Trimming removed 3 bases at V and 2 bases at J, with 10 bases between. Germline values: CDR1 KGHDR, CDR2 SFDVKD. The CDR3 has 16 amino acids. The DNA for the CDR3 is TGTGCCACCAGTGATAGGTCAGGGGCTGGGGCCAACGTCCTGACTTTC. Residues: CATSDRSGAGANVLTF.

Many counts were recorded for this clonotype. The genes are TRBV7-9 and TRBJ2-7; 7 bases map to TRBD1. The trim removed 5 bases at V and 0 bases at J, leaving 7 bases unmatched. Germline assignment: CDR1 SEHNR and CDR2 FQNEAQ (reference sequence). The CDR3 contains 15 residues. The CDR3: CASSGLGTDSYEQYF. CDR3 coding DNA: TGTGCCAGCAGCGGTCTCGGGACAGACTCCTACGAGCAGTACTTC.

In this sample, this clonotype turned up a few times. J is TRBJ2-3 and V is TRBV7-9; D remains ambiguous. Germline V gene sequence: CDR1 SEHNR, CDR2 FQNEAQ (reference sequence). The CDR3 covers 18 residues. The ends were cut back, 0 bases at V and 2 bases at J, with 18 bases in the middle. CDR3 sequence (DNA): TGTGCCAGCAGCTTAGCGGCAACAGTCGTAAGATACACAGATACGCAGTATTTT. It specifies CASSLAATVVRYTDTQYF.

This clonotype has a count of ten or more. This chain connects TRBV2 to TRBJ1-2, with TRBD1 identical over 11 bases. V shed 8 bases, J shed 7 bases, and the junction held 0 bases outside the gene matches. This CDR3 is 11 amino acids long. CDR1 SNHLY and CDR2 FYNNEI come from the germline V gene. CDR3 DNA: TGTGCCAGCGGGACAGGGGGTGGCTACACCTTC. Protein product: CASGTGGGYTF.

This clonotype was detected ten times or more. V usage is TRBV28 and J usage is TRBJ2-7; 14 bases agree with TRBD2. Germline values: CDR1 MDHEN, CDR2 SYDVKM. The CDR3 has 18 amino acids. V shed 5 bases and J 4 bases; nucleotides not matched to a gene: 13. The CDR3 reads CASSPGTSGRGFGYEQYF. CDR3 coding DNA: TGTGCCAGCAGTCCCGGGACTAGCGGGAGAGGGTTCGGTTACGAGCAGTACTTC.

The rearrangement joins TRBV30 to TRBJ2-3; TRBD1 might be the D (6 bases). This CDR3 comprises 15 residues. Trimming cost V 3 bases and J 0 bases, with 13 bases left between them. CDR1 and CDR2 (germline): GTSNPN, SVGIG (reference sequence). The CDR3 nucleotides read TGTGCCTGGAGGGGGACATCCCTCAGCACAGATACGCAGTATTTT. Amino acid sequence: CAWRGTSLSTDTQYF.